Each of the 24 T cell receptor beta chains below was sequenced from the same sample in a study of cytomegalovirus exposure and HLA in healthy donors. Only in-frame clones appear in the TCRdb table, and some are missing; sequencing was by immunoSEQ multiplex PCR. The sample records about 220,000 clones, roughly 88% being singletons. Sequenced input: PBMCs. The receptors stem from a woman aged 30 to 39 in good health and CMV-seropositive.

The V and J genes are TRBV5-6 and TRBJ2-2; 7 nucleotides agree with TRBD1. The CDR3 contains 18 residues. Germline CDR1 is SGHDT and CDR2 is YYEEEE. V lost 4 bases, J lost 4 bases, and 16 bases stayed unmatched. This CDR3 is CASSRHRTGVVVTGELFF. The CDR3 nucleotides read TGTGCCAGCAGCCGACATAGAACAGGGGTAGTGGTCACCGGGGAGCTGTTTTTT. The full variable domain, its missing parts supplied by reference TRBV5-6 and TRBJ2-2, is DAGVTQSPTHLIKTRGQQVTLRCSPKSGHDTVSWYQQALGQGPQFIFQYYEEEERQRGNFPDRFSGHQFPNYSSELNVNALLLGDSALYLCASSRHRTGVVVTGELFFGEGSRLTVL.

This clone was seen a handful of times. The chain combines TRBV6-5 with TRBJ1-2; no clear D. V was trimmed by 10 bases and J by 7 bases, leaving 10 bases between them. The CDR3 totals 10 residues. In germline, CDR1 is MNHEY, CDR2 SVGAGI. CDR3 coding DNA: TGTGCCACCCTTGGGTTTGGCTACACCTTC. It codes for CATLGFGYTF.

Here the CDR3 DNA reads TGTGCTAGTGGTGATAGCGGGACCAGCACAGATACGCAGTATTTT. Protein sequence: CASGDSGTSTDTQYF. The chain links TRBV12-5 to TRBJ2-3; TRBD2 matches at 8 bases. From germline, CDR1 is LGHNT and CDR2 FRNRAP. This CDR3 has 15 amino acids. The trim removed 5 bases at V and 0 bases at J, leaving 4 bases unmatched.

The table lists this clone with a count of one. The J gene is TRBJ2-7, the V gene TRBV6-1; 10 positions match TRBD1. The CDR3 totals 15 residues. Germline V CDR1 and CDR2: MNHNS, SASEGT. After removal of 10 bases from V and 5 bases from J, the junction contained 14 bases not matched to a gene. In DNA form, the CDR3 reads TGTGCCAAAAGACCTGAGACAGGGGGCATTGACGAGCAGTACTTC. It encodes CAKRPETGGIDEQYF.

The chain uses TRBV19 and TRBJ1-5; D uncertain. V was cut by 6 bases and J by 0 bases, with 15 bases left in between. The germline gives CDR1 LNHDA, CDR2 SQIVND (reference sequence). The CDR3 is made up of 16 amino acids. CDR3 region: CASSLDGIYSNQPQHF. CDR3 in DNA: TGTGCCAGTAGCCTCGATGGGATCTATAGCAATCAGCCCCAGCATTTT.

V and J are TRBV4-1 and TRBJ1-4, with D possibly matching TRBD1 (5 bases). Germline V lookup: CDR1 MGHRA, CDR2 YSYEKL. V was pared by 5 bases and J by 4 bases, with 14 bases between. The CDR3 runs to 15 residues. CDR3 DNA: TGCGCCAGCAGCACTCGCGCAGGGCTTAATGAAAAACTGTTTTTT. Translating gives CASSTRAGLNEKLFF.

This sequence joins TRBV6-4 and TRBJ2-1, with D possibly TRBD1 on 6 matching bases. The CDR3 is 14 amino acids. From germline, CDR1 is MRHNA and CDR2 SNTAGT. The V end lost 4 bases, the J end lost 5 bases, and 12 bases lay between the germline ends. The CDR3 spells CASSAMGAHNEQFF. In DNA form, the CDR3 reads TGTGCCAGCAGTGCAATGGGGGCTCACAATGAGCAGTTCTTC.

The rearrangement joins TRBV13 to TRBJ1-1; no clear D gene. The CDR3 consists of 13 residues. CDR1 is PRHDT and CDR2 is FYEKMQ in the germline V gene (reference sequence). V shed 5 bases and J shed 1 base, with 8 bases lying between them. The CDR3: CASSPPTNTEAFF. The CDR3 DNA reads as TGTGCCAGCAGCCCTCCCACGAACACTGAAGCTTTCTTT. Based on the CDR3 plus reference TRBV13 and TRBJ1-1, the full variable domain is AAGVIQSPRHLIKEKRETATLKCYPIPRHDTVYWYQQGPGQDPQFLISFYEKMQSDKGSIPDRFSAQQFSDYHSELNMSSLELGDSALYFCASSPPTNTEAFFGQGTRLTVV.

The chain couples TRBV30 to TRBJ1-2; D call uncertain. The CDR3 covers 14 residues. V was cut by 2 bases and J by 2 bases, with 12 bases left in between. Per germline, CDR1 GTSNPN and CDR2 SVGIG (reference sequence). The CDR3 region is CAWSRSSPNYGYTF. CDR3 coding DNA: TGTGCCTGGAGTCGCTCCAGCCCAAACTATGGCTACACCTTC.

The chain carries TRBV11-3 and TRBJ1-1; D gene uncertain. V dropped 0 bases and J dropped 1 base, with 6 bases sitting between them. The germline CDR1 and CDR2 sequences are SGHNT and YENEEA. There are 14 residues in the CDR3. CDR3 sequence: CASSLEGANTEAFF. The CDR3 DNA sequence: TGTGCCAGCAGCTTAGAGGGTGCGAACACTGAAGCTTTCTTT.

The V and J genes are TRBV11-3 and TRBJ2-7; 7 nucleotides align to TRBD2. Germline CDR1 and CDR2: SGHNT and YENEEA. The CDR3 contains 14 residues. The J segment lost 3 bases and the V segment lost 3 bases, leaving 5 bases of the junction unmatched. In DNA, the CDR3 is TGTGCCAGCAGCTTGGGTAGCGGGCACTACGAGCAGTACTTC. Its protein is CASSLGSGHYEQYF.

This chain uses TRBV7-9 with TRBJ2-7; 10 nucleotides match TRBD1. The CDR3 length is 12 residues. Unmatched junction bases numbered 1, after V lost 5 bases and J lost 6 bases. CDR1 is SEHNR, CDR2 FQNEAQ, per germline (reference sequence). The CDR3 sequence is CASSRDRGEQYF. In nucleotides, the CDR3 is TGTGCCAGCAGCAGGGACAGGGGCGAGCAGTACTTC. The variable domain in full, with the rest retrieved from reference TRBV7-9 and TRBJ2-7, is DTGVSQNPRHKITKRGQNVTFRCDPISEHNRLYWYRQTLGQGPEFLTYFQNEAQLEKSRLLSDRFSAERPKGSFSTLEIQRTEQGDSAMYLCASSRDRGEQYFGPGTRLTVT.

This clone appeared a few times. The chain is built from TRBV15 and TRBJ1-1, with unresolved D. There are 14 residues in the CDR3. The V gene's germline CDR1 is LNHNV and CDR2 YYDKDF (reference sequence). The V gene lost 0 bases and the J gene lost 1 base, with 6 bases spanning the gap. This CDR3 is CATSRDMGNTEAFF. CDR3 in DNA: TGTGCCACCAGCAGAGATATGGGGAACACTGAAGCTTTCTTT.

This clone showed up just once. The chain uses TRBV27 and TRBJ2-2; 10 positions match TRBD1. J lost 7 bases, V lost 3 bases, and 5 bases had no gene match. This CDR3 spans 15 amino acids. In germline, CDR1 is MNHEY, CDR2 SMNVEV (reference sequence). CDR3 coding DNA: TGTGCCAGCAGTTTGACAGGGGGCTTGGTCGGGGAGCTGTTTTTT. Its protein product is CASSLTGGLVGELFF.

The chain joins TRBV30 to TRBJ2-1; 8 bases match TRBD2. Germline CDR1 and CDR2: GTSNPN and SVGIG (reference sequence). The junction had 8 bases not matched to a gene; V was cut back by 3 bases and J by 4 bases. The CDR3 is made up of 15 amino acids. The CDR3, as DNA: TGTGCCTGGAGCCGAGCGGGAGTGGGATACAATGAGCAGTTCTTC. It yields the protein CAWSRAGVGYNEQFF.

This sequence joins TRBV10-3 and TRBJ2-1, with 8 nucleotides matching TRBD2. Looked up from germline, CDR1 is ENHRY and CDR2 is SYGVKD. The length of the CDR3 is 15 residues. With V trimmed by 1 base and J by 8 bases, 7 bases remained unmatched. CDR3 protein: CAISEWREVDHEQFF. CDR3 DNA: TGTGCCATCAGTGAGTGGCGGGAGGTGGACCATGAGCAGTTCTTC.

The rearrangement joins TRBV19 to TRBJ1-4; D is possibly TRBD1 (5 bases). Germline V gene sequence: CDR1 LNHDA, CDR2 SQIVND (reference sequence). Trimming pared 6 bases from V and 0 bases from J, leaving 14 bases between. This CDR3 has 16 amino acids. DNA for the CDR3: TGTGCCAGTAGCGGGGCTGACATCGCAACTAATGAAAAACTGTTTTTT. It specifies CASSGADIATNEKLFF.

In this sample, this clone turned up once. J is TRBJ2-2 and V is TRBV9, with D unclear. Trimming shortened V by 0 bases and J by 2 bases, and 8 bases separated the two germline ends. The CDR3 loop spans 15 amino acids. Germline CDR1 reads SGDLS; CDR2 reads YYNGEE. CDR3 in DNA: TGTGCCAGCAGCGTAGCTTACAGAAACACCGGGGAGCTGTTTTTT. This encodes CASSVAYRNTGELFF.

The table lists this clone with a count of one. The rearrangement uses TRBV9 and TRBJ2-7, with TRBD2 matching 9 bases. The CDR3 runs to 15 residues. CDR1 and CDR2 from the germline V gene are SGDLS and YYNGEE. Trimming at V came to 3 bases and at J to 0 bases, leaving 4 bases not matched to a gene. DNA for the CDR3: TGTGCCAGCAGCGCATCTAGCGGGGTCTCCTACGAGCAGTACTTC. This encodes CASSASSGVSYEQYF.

This clone was observed a handful of times. This chain uses TRBV6-6 with TRBJ1-1; 10 bases are shared with TRBD1. CDR3 length: 13 residues. Germline-derived CDR1 and CDR2 are MNHNY and SVGAGI (reference sequence). With V trimmed by 6 bases and J by 4 bases, 2 bases remained unmatched. In DNA form, the CDR3 reads TGTGCCAGCAGCCGGACAGGGGGCACTGAAGCTTTCTTT. Translated, it gives CASSRTGGTEAFF.

The chain joins TRBV27 to TRBJ1-2, with 8 positions matching TRBD1. This CDR3 region has 14 residues. The germline V gene encodes CDR1 MNHEY and CDR2 SMNVEV (reference sequence). After removal of 9 bases from V and 5 bases from J, the junction contained 11 bases not matched to a gene. In nucleotides, the CDR3 is TGTGCCAGTAAGAGAACAGGGGGGCTGTATGGCTACACCTTC. This codes for CASKRTGGLYGYTF.

The table lists this clone with a few counts. The rearrangement links TRBV4-3 to TRBJ2-2, with D unclear. V lost 1 base and J 8 bases, leaving 14 bases between the germline ends. This CDR3 has 15 residues. Per the germline V gene, CDR1 is LGHNA and CDR2 is YSLEER. CDR3 bases: TGCGCCAGCAGCCAAGGTCTCCCCCCAGCAGGGGAGCTGTTTTTT. Translated, it gives CASSQGLPPAGELFF.

A few counts support this clone. This chain joins TRBV11-2 and TRBJ2-7; TRBD1 matches at 7 bases. The CDR3 sequence is 13 residues long. From germline, CDR1 is SGHAT and CDR2 FQNNGV. V was pared by 5 bases and J by 4 bases, with 5 bases of the junction left unmatched. The CDR3 protein is CASSHGTEYEQYF. As DNA, the CDR3 is TGTGCCAGCAGCCATGGGACAGAGTACGAGCAGTACTTC.

The chain carries TRBV6-5 and TRBJ1-5; TRBD1 might be the D (5 bases). The V gene's germline CDR1 is MNHEY and CDR2 SVGAGI. The CDR3 has 13 amino acids. V gave up 4 bases and J gave up 5 bases, with 9 bases separating them. The chain's CDR3 is CASSSQGHQPQHF. The CDR3 DNA reads TGTGCCAGCAGTTCGCAGGGCCATCAGCCCCAGCATTTT.